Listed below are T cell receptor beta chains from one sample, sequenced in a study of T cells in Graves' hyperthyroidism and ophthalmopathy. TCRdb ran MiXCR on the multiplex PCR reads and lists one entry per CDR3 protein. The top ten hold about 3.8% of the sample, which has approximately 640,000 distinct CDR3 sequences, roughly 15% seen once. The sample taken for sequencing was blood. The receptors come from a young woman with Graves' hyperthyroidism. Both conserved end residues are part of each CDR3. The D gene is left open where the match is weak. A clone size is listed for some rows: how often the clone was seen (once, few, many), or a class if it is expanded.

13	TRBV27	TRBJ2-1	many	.	CASSEKGYNEQFF	TGTGCCAGCAGCGAAAAGGGATACAATGAGCAGTTCTTC
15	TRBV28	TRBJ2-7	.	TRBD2	CASSPLSGRAREQYF	TGTGCCAGCAGTCCCCTTAGCGGGAGGGCCCGGGAGCAGTACTTC
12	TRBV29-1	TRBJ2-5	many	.	CSVEETVQTQYF	TGCAGCGTTGAAGAAACCGTCCAGACCCAGTACTTC
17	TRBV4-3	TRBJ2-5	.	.	CASSQNISSAHQETQYF	TGCGCCAGCAGCCAAAACATATCTAGCGCGCACCAAGAGACCCAGTACTTC
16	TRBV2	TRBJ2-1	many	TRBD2	CASSFSGRALYNEQFF	TGTGCCAGCAGTTTTAGCGGGAGGGCCCTCTACAATGAGCAGTTCTTC
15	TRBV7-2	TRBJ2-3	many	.	CASSLAGSSTDTQYF	TGTGCCAGCAGCTTAGCGGGCAGTAGCACAGATACGCAGTATTTT
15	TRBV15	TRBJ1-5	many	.	CATSRDRGSDQPQHF	TGTGCCACCAGCAGAGATCGGGGCTCGGATCAGCCCCAGCATTTT
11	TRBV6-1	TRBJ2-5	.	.	CASSELPTQYF	TGTGCCAGCAGTGAACTGCCAACCCAGTACTTC
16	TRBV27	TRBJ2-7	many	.	CASSLSSGTPTYEQYF	TGTGCCAGCAGTTTATCCTCCGGGACTCCAACCTACGAGCAGTACTTC
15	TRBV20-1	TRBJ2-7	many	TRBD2	CTSASPGLVLGEQYF	TGCACCTCGGCTTCCCCGGGACTAGTGCTTGGCGAGCAGTACTTC
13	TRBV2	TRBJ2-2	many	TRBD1	CATRTGATGELFF	TGTGCCACCAGGACAGGGGCCACCGGGGAGCTGTTTTTT
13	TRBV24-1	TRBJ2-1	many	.	CATIGDTQNEQFF	TGTGCCACCATAGGGGACACCCAAAATGAGCAGTTCTTC
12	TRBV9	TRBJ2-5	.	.	CASSGPTGTLYF	TGTGCCAGCAGCGGCCCCACCGGGACTCTGTACTTC
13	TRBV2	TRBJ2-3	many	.	CASKGHGTDTQYF	TGTGCCAGCAAGGGACACGGCACAGATACGCAGTATTTT
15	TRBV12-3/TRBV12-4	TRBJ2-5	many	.	CASSFADYFQETQYF	TGTGCCAGCAGTTTTGCGGACTATTTCCAAGAGACCCAGTACTTC
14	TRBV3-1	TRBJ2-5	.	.	CASSHPGVQETQYF	TGTGCCAGCAGCCACCCGGGGGTTCAAGAGACCCAGTACTTC
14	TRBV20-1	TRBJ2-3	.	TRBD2	CSASVAGGKDTQYF	TGCAGTGCTAGCGTAGCGGGAGGTAAAGATACGCAGTATTTT
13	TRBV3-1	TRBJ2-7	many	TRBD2	CASSYSGSGEQYF	TGTGCCAGCAGTTATAGCGGGAGCGGTGAGCAGTACTTC
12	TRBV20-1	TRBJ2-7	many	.	CSARDGLYEQYF	TGCAGTGCTAGAGATGGCCTATACGAGCAGTACTTC
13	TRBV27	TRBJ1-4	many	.	CASMGGVDEKLFF	TGTGCCAGCATGGGCGGTGTGGATGAAAAACTGTTTTTT
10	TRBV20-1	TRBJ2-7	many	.	CSARRVEQYF	TGCAGTGCTCGCCGGGTCGAGCAGTACTTC
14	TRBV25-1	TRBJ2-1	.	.	CASSESARGSEQFF	TGTGCCAGCAGTGAATCGGCAAGGGGAAGCGAGCAGTTCTTC
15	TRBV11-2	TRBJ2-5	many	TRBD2	CASSLMGLAGETQYF	TGTGCCAGCAGCTTAATGGGACTAGCGGGAGAGACCCAGTACTTC
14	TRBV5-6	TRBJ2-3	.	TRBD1	CASSLVDREDTQYF	TGTGCCAGCAGCTTGGTGGACAGGGAAGATACGCAGTATTTT
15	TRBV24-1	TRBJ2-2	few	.	CATSAPYYNTGELFF	TGTGCCACCAGTGCCCCCTACTACAACACCGGGGAGCTGTTTTTT
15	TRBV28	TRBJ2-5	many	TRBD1	CASSLPQGVQETQYF	TGTGCCAGCAGTTTACCTCAGGGGGTTCAAGAGACCCAGTACTTC
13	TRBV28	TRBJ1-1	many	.	CASSLIGYTEAFF	TGTGCCAGCAGTTTGATAGGGTACACTGAAGCTTTCTTT
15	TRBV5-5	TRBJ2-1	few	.	CASSLNGGTYNEQFF	TGTGCCAGCAGCTTGAACGGAGGGACCTACAATGAGCAGTTCTTC
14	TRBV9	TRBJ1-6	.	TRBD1	CASSETGSNSPLHF	TGTGCCAGCAGCGAGACAGGGTCGAATTCACCCCTCCACTTT
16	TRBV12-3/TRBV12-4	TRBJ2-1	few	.	CASSFRLGNSYNEQFF	TGTGCCAGCAGTTTCAGACTAGGGAACTCCTACAATGAGCAGTTCTTC